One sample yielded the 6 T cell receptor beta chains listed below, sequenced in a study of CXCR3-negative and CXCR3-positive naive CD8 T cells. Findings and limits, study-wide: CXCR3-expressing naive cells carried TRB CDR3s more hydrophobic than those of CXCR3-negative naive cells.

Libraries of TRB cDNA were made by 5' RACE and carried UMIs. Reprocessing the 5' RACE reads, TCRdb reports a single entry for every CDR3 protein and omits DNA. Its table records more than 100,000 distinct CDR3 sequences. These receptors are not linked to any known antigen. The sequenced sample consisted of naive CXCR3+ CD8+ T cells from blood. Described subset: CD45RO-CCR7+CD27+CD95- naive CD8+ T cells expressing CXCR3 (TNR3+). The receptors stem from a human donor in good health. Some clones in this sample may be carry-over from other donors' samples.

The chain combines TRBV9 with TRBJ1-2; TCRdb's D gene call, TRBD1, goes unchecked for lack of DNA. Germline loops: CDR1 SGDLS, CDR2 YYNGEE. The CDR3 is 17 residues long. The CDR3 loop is CASSVVASSPANYGYTF.

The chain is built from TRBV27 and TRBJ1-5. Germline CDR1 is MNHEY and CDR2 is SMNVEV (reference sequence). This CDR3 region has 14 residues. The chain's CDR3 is CASSRGIGNQPQHF.

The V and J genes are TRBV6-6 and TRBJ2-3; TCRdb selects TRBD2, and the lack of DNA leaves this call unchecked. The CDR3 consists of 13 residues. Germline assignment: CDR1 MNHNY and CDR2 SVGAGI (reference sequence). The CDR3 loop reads CASSDQTRDTQYF.

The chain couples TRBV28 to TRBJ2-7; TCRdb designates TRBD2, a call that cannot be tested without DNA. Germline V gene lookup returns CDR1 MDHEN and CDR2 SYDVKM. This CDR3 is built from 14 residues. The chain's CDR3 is CASRRLAGTYEQYF. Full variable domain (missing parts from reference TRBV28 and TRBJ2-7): DVKVTQSSRYLVKRTGEKVFLECVQDMDHENMFWYRQDPGLGLRLIYFSYDVKMKEKGDIPEGYSVSREKKERFSLILESASTNQTSMYLCASRRLAGTYEQYFGPGTRLTVT.

The CDR3 spells CASSLYGGPSYEQYF. This chain joins TRBV7-3 and TRBJ2-7; TCRdb's D call of TRBD1 is untestable without DNA. Germline assignment: CDR1 SGHTA and CDR2 FQGTGA. This CDR3 is 15 amino acids long.

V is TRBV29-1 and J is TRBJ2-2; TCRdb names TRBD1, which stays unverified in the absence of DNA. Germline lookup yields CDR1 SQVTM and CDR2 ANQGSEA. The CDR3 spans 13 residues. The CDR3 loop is CSVDFPGTGELFF.